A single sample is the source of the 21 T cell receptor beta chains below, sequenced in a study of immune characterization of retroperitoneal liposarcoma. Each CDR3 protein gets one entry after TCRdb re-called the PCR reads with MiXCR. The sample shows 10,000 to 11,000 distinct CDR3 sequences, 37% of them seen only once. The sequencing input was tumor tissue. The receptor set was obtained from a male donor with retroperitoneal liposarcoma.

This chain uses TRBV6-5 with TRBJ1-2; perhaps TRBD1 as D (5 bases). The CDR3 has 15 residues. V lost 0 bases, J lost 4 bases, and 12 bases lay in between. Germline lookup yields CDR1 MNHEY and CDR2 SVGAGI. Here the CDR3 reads CASSYSLRGLYGYTF. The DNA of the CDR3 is TGTGCCAGCAGTTACTCGCTCCGGGGCCTCTATGGCTACACCTTC.

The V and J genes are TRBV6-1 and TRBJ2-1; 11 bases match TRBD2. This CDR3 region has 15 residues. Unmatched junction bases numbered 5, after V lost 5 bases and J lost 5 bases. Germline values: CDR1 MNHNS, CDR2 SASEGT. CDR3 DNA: TGTGCCAGCAGTTCCGGGACTAGCGGCCACAATGAGCAGTTCTTC. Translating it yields CASSSGTSGHNEQFF.

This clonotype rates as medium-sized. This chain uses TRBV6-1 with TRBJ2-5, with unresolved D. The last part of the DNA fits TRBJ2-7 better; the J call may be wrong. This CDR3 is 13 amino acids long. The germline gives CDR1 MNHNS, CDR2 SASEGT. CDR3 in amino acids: CASNPGVAYEQYF. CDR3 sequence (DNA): TGTGCCAGCAATCCCGGCGTCGCCTACGAGCAGTACTTC.

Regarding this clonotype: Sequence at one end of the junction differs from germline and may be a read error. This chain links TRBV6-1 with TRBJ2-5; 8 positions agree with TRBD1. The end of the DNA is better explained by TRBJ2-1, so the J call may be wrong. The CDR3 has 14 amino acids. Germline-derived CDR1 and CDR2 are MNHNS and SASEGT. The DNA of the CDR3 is TGTACCAGCAGTGAAACAGGGGGGACCTACGAGCAGTTCTTC. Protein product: CTSSETGGTYEQFF.

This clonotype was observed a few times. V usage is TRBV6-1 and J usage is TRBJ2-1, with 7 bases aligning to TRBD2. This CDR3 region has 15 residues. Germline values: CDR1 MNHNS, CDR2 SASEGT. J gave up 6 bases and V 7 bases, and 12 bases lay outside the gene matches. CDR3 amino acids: CASTRVGEGSNEQFF. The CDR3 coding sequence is TGTGCCAGCACAAGGGTTGGGGAGGGCTCCAATGAGCAGTTCTTC.

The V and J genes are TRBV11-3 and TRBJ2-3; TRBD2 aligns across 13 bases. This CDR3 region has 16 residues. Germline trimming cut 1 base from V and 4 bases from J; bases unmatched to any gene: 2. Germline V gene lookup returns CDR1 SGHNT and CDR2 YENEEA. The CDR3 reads CASSLGTSGSSDTQYF. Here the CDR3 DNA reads TGTGCCAGCAGCTTAGGGACTAGCGGGAGTTCAGATACGCAGTATTTT.

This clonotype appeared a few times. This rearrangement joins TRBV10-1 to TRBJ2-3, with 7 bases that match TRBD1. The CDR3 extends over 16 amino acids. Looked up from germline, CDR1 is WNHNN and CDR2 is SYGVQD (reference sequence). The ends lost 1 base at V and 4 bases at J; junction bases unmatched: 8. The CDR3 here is CASSEFQGVPPDTQYF. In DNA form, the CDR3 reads TGCGCCAGCAGTGAGTTCCAGGGGGTCCCCCCAGATACGCAGTATTTT.

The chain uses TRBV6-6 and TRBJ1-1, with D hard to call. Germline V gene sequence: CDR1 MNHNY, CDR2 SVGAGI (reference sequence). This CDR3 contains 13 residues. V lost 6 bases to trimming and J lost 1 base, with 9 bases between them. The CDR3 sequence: CASSPQWNTEAFF. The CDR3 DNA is TGTGCCAGCAGCCCACAGTGGAACACTGAAGCTTTCTTT.

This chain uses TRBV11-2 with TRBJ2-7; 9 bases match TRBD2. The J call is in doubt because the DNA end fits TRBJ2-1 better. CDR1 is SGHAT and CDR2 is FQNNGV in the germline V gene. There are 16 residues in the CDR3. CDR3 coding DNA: TGTGCCAGCAGCTTTGCAGTGCGGGGGGGCCGGGAGACCCAGTTCTTC. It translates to CASSFAVRGGRETQFF.

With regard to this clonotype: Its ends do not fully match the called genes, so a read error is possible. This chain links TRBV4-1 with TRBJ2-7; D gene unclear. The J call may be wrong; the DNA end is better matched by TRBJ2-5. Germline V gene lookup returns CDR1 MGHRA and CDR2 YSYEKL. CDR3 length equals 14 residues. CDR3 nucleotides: TGTGCCAGCAGCCAAGAATACGGATCCGGGACCCAGTACTTC. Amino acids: CASSQEYGSGTQYF.

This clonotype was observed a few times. The CDR3 DNA sequence: TGTGCCAGCAGCCAACGAGGGGGCACCCTCCACTTT. It translates to CASSQRGGTLHF. The gene calls are TRBV6-1 and TRBJ1-6, with 7 bases lining up with TRBD1. The CDR3 runs to 12 residues. CDR1 is MNHNS and CDR2 is SASEGT in the germline V gene. With V trimmed by 6 bases and J by 14 bases, 7 bases remained unmatched.

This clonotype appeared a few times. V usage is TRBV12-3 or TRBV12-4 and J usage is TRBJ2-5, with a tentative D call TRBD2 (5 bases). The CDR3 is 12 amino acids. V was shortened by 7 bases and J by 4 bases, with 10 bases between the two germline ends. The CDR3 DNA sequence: TGTGCCAGCACCGCGGCGGGAGAGACCCAGTACTTC. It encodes CASTAAGETQYF.

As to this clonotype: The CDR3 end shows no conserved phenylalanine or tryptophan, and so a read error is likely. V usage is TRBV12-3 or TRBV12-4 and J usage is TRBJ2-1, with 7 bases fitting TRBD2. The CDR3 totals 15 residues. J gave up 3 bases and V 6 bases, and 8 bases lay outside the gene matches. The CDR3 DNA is TGTGCCAGCAGAGCGGGACTACAAATCTACAATGAGCAGTTCTTA. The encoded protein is CASRAGLQIYNEQFL.

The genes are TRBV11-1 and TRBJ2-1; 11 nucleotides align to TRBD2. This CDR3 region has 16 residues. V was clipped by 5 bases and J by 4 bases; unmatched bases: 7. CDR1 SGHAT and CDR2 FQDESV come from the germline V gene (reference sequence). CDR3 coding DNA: TGTGCCAGCAGCCTATCGGGACTAGCGGAGTACAATGAGCAGTTCTTC. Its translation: CASSLSGLAEYNEQFF. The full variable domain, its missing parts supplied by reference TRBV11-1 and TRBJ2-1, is EAEVAQSPRYKITEKSQAVAFWCDPISGHATLYWYRQILGQGPELLVQFQDESVVDDSQLPKDRFSAERLKGVDSTLKIQPAELGDSAMYLCASSLSGLAEYNEQFFGPGTRLTVL.

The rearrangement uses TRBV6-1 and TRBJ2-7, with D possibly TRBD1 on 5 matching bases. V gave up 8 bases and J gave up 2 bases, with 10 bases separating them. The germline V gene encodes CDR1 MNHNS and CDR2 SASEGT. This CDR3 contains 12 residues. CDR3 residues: CASRTDTYEQYF. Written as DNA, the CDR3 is TGTGCCAGCCGGACGGACACCTACGAGCAGTACTTC.

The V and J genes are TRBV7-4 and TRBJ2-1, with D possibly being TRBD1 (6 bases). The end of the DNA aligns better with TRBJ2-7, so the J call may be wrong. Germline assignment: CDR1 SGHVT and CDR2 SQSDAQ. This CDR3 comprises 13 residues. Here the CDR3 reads CASSPRTAYEQYF. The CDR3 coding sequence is TGTGCCAGCAGCCCCAGGACAGCCTACGAGCAGTACTTC.

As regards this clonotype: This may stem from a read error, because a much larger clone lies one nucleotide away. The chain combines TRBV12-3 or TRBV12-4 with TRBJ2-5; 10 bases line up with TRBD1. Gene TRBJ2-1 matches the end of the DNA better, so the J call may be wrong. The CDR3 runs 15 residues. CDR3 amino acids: CATTFGTGVSFEQFF. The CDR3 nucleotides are TGTGCCACCACCTTTGGGACAGGGGTATCTTTTGAGCAGTTCTTC.

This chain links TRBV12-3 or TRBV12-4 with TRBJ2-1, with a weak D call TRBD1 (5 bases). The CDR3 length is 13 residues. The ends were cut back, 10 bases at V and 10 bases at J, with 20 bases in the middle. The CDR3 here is CATAQTTVYEQFF. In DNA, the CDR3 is TGTGCCACCGCCCAGACGACAGTCTACGAGCAGTTCTTC.

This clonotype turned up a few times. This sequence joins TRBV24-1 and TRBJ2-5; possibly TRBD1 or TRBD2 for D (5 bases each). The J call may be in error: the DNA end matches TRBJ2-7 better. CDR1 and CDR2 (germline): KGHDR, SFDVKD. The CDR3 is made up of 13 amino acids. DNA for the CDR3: TGTGCCACCAGTGAAGTCGGTGGGGGCGAGCAGTACTTC. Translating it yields CATSEVGGGEQYF.

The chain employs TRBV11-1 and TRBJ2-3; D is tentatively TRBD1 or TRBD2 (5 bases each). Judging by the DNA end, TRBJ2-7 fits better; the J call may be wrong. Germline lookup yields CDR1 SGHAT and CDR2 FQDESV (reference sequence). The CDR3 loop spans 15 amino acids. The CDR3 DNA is TGTGCCAGCAGCTTAGTATGGGGACCAGGCAATGAGCAGTACTTC. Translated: CASSLVWGPGNEQYF.

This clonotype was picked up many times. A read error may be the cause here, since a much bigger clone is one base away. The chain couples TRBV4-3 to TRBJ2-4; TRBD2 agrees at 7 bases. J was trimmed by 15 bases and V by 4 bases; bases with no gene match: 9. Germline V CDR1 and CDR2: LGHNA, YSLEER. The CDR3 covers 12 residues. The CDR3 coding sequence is TGCGCCAGCAGCCTGAGTCGGGGGGAGAGGTACTTC. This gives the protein CASSLSRGERYF.